The clone carrying this TCR beta chain was observed once. Memory CD4+ cells were the fraction left after CD45RA+ naive selection. Produced via immunoSEQ multiplex PCR; TCRdb's table is partial and in-frame only. The sample includes more than 850,000 clones, approximately 80% seen only once; the top ten take roughly 0.56%. The sample is drawn from a study of shared clonotypes between healthy human individuals. Specimen: memory CD4+ T cells from PBMCs. The subset denotes: CD45RA-negative fraction. The TCR was taken from a man aged 18 to 29 in good health. Some clones in this sample may be carry-over from other donors' samples.

The CDR3 protein is CASSIARGDEQFF. CDR3 DNA sequence: TGTGCCAGCAGCATAGCGAGGGGCGATGAGCAGTTCTTC. This rearrangement joins TRBV5-4 to TRBJ2-1; D possibly uses TRBD1 or TRBD2 (5 bases each). Germline values: CDR1 SGHNT, CDR2 YYREEE (reference sequence). Trimming left V 4 bases short and J 8 bases short, with 13 bases between. The CDR3 is 13 amino acids.